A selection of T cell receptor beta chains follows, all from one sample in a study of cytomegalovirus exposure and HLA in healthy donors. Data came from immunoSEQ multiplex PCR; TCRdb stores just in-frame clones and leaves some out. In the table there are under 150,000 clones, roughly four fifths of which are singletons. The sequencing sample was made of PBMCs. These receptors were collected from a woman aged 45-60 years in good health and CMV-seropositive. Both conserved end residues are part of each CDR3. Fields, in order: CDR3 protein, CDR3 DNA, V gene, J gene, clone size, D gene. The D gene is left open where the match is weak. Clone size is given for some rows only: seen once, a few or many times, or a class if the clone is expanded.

CDR3aa: CASSSGWGAGELFF
CDR3nt: TGTGCCAGCAGCTCCGGCTGGGGGGCCGGGGAGCTGTTTTTT
v_gene: TRBV7-2
j_gene: TRBJ2-2
abundance: .
d_gene: .

CDR3aa: CASSDRGLGNTIYF
CDR3nt: TGTGCCAGCAGCGACAGGGGGCTCGGAAACACCATATATTTT
v_gene: TRBV11-1
j_gene: TRBJ1-3
abundance: .
d_gene: TRBD1

CDR3aa: CAWGLALYNEQFF
CDR3nt: TGTGCCTGGGGACTAGCGTTGTACAATGAGCAGTTCTTC
v_gene: TRBV30
j_gene: TRBJ2-1
abundance: .
d_gene: TRBD2

CDR3aa: CASSKDREPYEQYF
CDR3nt: TGTGCCAGCAGCAAAGACAGGGAACCCTACGAGCAGTACTTC
v_gene: TRBV6-5
j_gene: TRBJ2-7
abundance: few
d_gene: TRBD1

CDR3aa: CARATQTQYF
CDR3nt: TGTGCCCGAGCTACGCAGACCCAGTACTTC
v_gene: TRBV10-3
j_gene: TRBJ2-5
abundance: .
d_gene: .

CDR3aa: CASSASGGTNTQYF
CDR3nt: TGTGCCAGCAGCGCATCCGGGGGGACAAATACGCAGTATTTT
v_gene: TRBV11-2
j_gene: TRBJ2-3
abundance: few
d_gene: .

CDR3aa: CASSPEGSSYEQYF
CDR3nt: TGCGCCAGCAGCCCGGAAGGGAGCTCCTACGAGCAGTACTTC
v_gene: TRBV5-1
j_gene: TRBJ2-7
abundance: once
d_gene: .

CDR3aa: CASSAGQGGANVLTF
CDR3nt: TGTGCCAGCAGCGCTGGCCAGGGAGGGGCCAACGTCCTGACTTTC
v_gene: TRBV11-2
j_gene: TRBJ2-6
abundance: .
d_gene: .

CDR3aa: CASSPHRGGDTEAFF
CDR3nt: TGTGCCAGCAGCCCCCACAGGGGCGGGGACACTGAAGCTTTCTTT
v_gene: TRBV9
j_gene: TRBJ1-1
abundance: .
d_gene: TRBD1

CDR3aa: CASSHLGSGNTEAFF
CDR3nt: TGTGCCAGCAGCCACCTCGGGTCGGGGAACACTGAAGCTTTCTTT
v_gene: TRBV14
j_gene: TRBJ1-1
abundance: few
d_gene: .

CDR3aa: CASSFGQGRNTIYF
CDR3nt: TGTGCCAGCAGCTTCGGACAGGGGAGAAACACCATATATTTT
v_gene: TRBV5-4
j_gene: TRBJ1-3
abundance: few
d_gene: TRBD1

CDR3aa: CAGQVAGTDTQYF
CDR3nt: TGTGCCGGGCAGGTGGCAGGCACAGATACGCAGTATTTT
v_gene: TRBV7-2
j_gene: TRBJ2-3
abundance: .
d_gene: .

CDR3aa: CASSVTSGYNEQFF
CDR3nt: TGTGCCAGCAGCGTAACTAGCGGGTACAATGAGCAGTTCTTC
v_gene: TRBV9
j_gene: TRBJ2-1
abundance: .
d_gene: TRBD2

CDR3aa: CATSSGDSNTEAFF
CDR3nt: TGTGCCACCAGCAGCGGCGACAGTAACACTGAAGCTTTCTTT
v_gene: TRBV15
j_gene: TRBJ1-1
abundance: few
d_gene: .

CDR3aa: CASSLEGVEGEKLFF
CDR3nt: TGTGCCAGCAGCTTAGAAGGGGTGGAAGGTGAAAAACTGTTTTTT
v_gene: TRBV7-3
j_gene: TRBJ1-4
abundance: .
d_gene: .

CDR3aa: CASSIYEDSYEQYF
CDR3nt: TGTGCCAGTAGTATTTACGAGGATTCCTACGAGCAGTACTTC
v_gene: TRBV19
j_gene: TRBJ2-7
abundance: .
d_gene: .

CDR3aa: CASSLGGQGFQETQYF
CDR3nt: TGTGCCAGCAGTTTAGGTGGACAGGGGTTTCAAGAGACCCAGTACTTC
v_gene: TRBV28
j_gene: TRBJ2-5
abundance: .
d_gene: TRBD1

CDR3aa: CASSPRAYRATEAFF
CDR3nt: TGCGCCAGCAGCCCAAGAGCATACAGGGCCACTGAAGCTTTCTTT
v_gene: TRBV4-3
j_gene: TRBJ1-1
abundance: few
d_gene: .

CDR3aa: CASSFDTEAFF
CDR3nt: TGTGCCAGCAGCTTCGACACTGAAGCTTTCTTT
v_gene: TRBV7-9
j_gene: TRBJ1-1
abundance: .
d_gene: .

CDR3aa: CASSSDGDNEKLFF
CDR3nt: TGCGCCAGCAGCTCGGACGGGGATAATGAAAAACTGTTTTTT
v_gene: TRBV5-1
j_gene: TRBJ1-4
abundance: few
d_gene: .

CDR3aa: CASSIRGGREKAFF
CDR3nt: TGTGCCAGTAGTATAAGGGGGGGTAGGGAGAAAGCTTTCTTT
v_gene: TRBV19
j_gene: TRBJ1-1
abundance: .
d_gene: .

CDR3aa: CASSIGQGAWETQYF
CDR3nt: TGTGCCAGCAGTATCGGACAGGGGGCCTGGGAGACCCAGTACTTC
v_gene: TRBV6-5
j_gene: TRBJ2-5
abundance: .
d_gene: TRBD1

CDR3aa: CASRGQEQTQYF
CDR3nt: TGTGCCAGCAGAGGACAGGAACAGACCCAGTACTTC
v_gene: TRBV11-2
j_gene: TRBJ2-5
abundance: .
d_gene: TRBD1

CDR3aa: CASNTVNQPQHF
CDR3nt: TGTGCCAGCAATACGGTGAATCAGCCCCAGCATTTT
v_gene: TRBV28
j_gene: TRBJ1-5
abundance: .
d_gene: .

CDR3aa: CASSIDRTGYEQYF
CDR3nt: TGTGCCAGTAGTATAGATCGGACAGGCTACGAGCAGTACTTC
v_gene: TRBV19
j_gene: TRBJ2-7
abundance: .
d_gene: TRBD1

CDR3aa: CASSAQGEETQYF
CDR3nt: TGCGCCAGCAGCGCCCAGGGGGAGGAGACCCAGTACTTC
v_gene: TRBV5-1
j_gene: TRBJ2-5
abundance: few
d_gene: TRBD1

CDR3aa: CASTDRPHYEQYF
CDR3nt: TGTGCCAGCACCGACAGGCCCCACTACGAGCAGTACTTC
v_gene: TRBV2
j_gene: TRBJ2-7
abundance: .
d_gene: .

CDR3aa: CASSRQGTKNIQYF
CDR3nt: TGTGCCAGCAGTCGACAGGGAACCAAAAACATTCAGTACTTC
v_gene: TRBV2
j_gene: TRBJ2-4
abundance: .
d_gene: TRBD1